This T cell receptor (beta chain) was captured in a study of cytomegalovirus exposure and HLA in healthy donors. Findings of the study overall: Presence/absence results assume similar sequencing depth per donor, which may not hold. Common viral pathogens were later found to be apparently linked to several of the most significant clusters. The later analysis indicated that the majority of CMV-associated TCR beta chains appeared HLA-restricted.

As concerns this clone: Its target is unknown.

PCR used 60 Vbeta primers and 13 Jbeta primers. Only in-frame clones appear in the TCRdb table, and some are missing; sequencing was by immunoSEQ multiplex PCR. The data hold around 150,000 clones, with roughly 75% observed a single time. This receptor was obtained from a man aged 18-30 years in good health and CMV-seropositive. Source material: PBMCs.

In DNA, the CDR3 is TGTGCCAGCAGATTAGGACAGGATGCTGGCGGCTACACCTTC. It yields the protein CASRLGQDAGGYTF. The chain recombines TRBV27 with TRBJ1-2, with 7 positions matching TRBD1. The germline V gene encodes CDR1 MNHEY and CDR2 SMNVEV (reference sequence). The CDR3 consists of 14 residues. Trimming at V came to 6 bases and at J to 8 bases, leaving 12 bases not matched to a gene.